One and the same sample provided the 29 T cell receptor beta chains below, sequenced in a study of cytomegalovirus exposure and HLA in healthy donors. The PCR contained 60 Vbeta and 13 Jbeta primers. Some clones are missing from TCRdb's copy, which holds only in-frame ones; the method was immunoSEQ multiplex PCR. The sample consists of approximately 120,000 clones, over 75% of them appearing once. The sample taken for sequencing was PBMCs. These receptors were taken from a woman aged 40 to 50 in good health and CMV-seropositive.

This chain connects TRBV19 to TRBJ2-1; a possible D gene is TRBD2 (6 bases). Looked up from germline, CDR1 is LNHDA and CDR2 is SQIVND (reference sequence). V was shortened by 6 bases and J by 4 bases, with 13 bases between the two germline ends. CDR3 size: 14 residues. The CDR3 DNA reads TGTGCCAGTAGGCTGGAGGGACCTTACAATGAGCAGTTCTTC. Protein: CASRLEGPYNEQFF.

J is TRBJ1-1 and V is TRBV18; a possible D gene is TRBD1 (5 bases). V dropped 3 bases and J dropped 4 bases, with 30 bases sitting between them. Germline lookup yields CDR1 KGHSH and CDR2 LQKENI. This CDR3 has 20 amino acids. In DNA form, the CDR3 reads TGTGCCAGCTCACCCCTCGACTGGGGCGCCACTCCCCAGGTCTCCACTGAAGCTTTCTTT. Residues: CASSPLDWGATPQVSTEAFF.

V and J are TRBV10-2 and TRBJ1-5; 8 nucleotides align to TRBD1. V gave up 6 bases and J gave up 1 base; unmatched junction bases: 2. This CDR3 contains 14 residues. Germline V gives CDR1 WSHSY, CDR2 SAAADI. The CDR3 DNA reads TGCGCCAGCAGGGCAGGGGGCAGCAATCAGCCCCAGCATTTT. It yields the protein CASRAGGSNQPQHF.

This chain joins TRBV7-9 and TRBJ2-1; 7 nucleotides match TRBD2. There are 16 residues in the CDR3. The ends lost 5 bases at V and 5 bases at J; junction bases unmatched: 12. Germline assignment: CDR1 SEHNR and CDR2 FQNEAQ (reference sequence). This CDR3 reads CASSKGLFSGHNEQFF. The CDR3 nucleotides read TGTGCCAGCAGCAAAGGATTGTTTAGCGGGCACAATGAGCAGTTCTTC.

The rearrangement links TRBV18 to TRBJ2-1, with TRBD2 matching over 8 bases. This CDR3 is built from 17 residues. V gave up 1 base and J gave up 2 bases; unmatched junction bases: 7. From germline, CDR1 is KGHSH and CDR2 LQKENI. This CDR3 is CASSPRVVSGTYNEQFF. The CDR3, as DNA: TGTGCCAGCTCACCACGGGTGGTTAGCGGGACCTACAATGAGCAGTTCTTC.

CDR3 in amino acids: CASSFQREITEQFF. CDR3 bases: TGTGCCAGCAGTTTCCAGCGGGAGATAACTGAGCAGTTCTTC. The chain links TRBV28 to TRBJ2-1; 8 positions agree with TRBD2. Germline values: CDR1 MDHEN, CDR2 SYDVKM. V dropped 3 bases and J dropped 9; count of bases not matched to a gene: 7. CDR3 length equals 14 residues. The variable domain in full, completed from reference TRBV28 and TRBJ2-1, reads DVKVTQSSRYLVKRTGEKVFLECVQDMDHENMFWYRQDPGLGLRLIYFSYDVKMKEKGDIPEGYSVSREKKERFSLILESASTNQTSMYLCASSFQREITEQFFGPGTRLTVL.

The chain recombines TRBV15 with TRBJ2-3; TRBD2 aligns across 11 bases. Germline assignment: CDR1 LNHNV and CDR2 YYDKDF (reference sequence). This CDR3 has 15 amino acids. The V segment lost 3 bases and the J segment 4 bases; nucleotides outside the gene matches: 3. The CDR3 coding sequence is TGTGCCACCAGCAGCTCTAGCGGGGGGTCAGATACGCAGTATTTT. Translated, it gives CATSSSSGGSDTQYF.

The genes are TRBV15 and TRBJ2-7; D unclear. The germline CDR1 and CDR2 sequences are LNHNV and YYDKDF (reference sequence). The CDR3 consists of 11 residues. Trimming pared 8 bases from V and 6 bases from J, leaving 11 bases between. CDR3 sequence (DNA): TGTGCCACCGGCGGAATTGGCGAGCAGTACTTC. It yields the protein CATGGIGEQYF.

The chain has TRBV6-5 and TRBJ1-4, with 8 bases lining up with TRBD1. V lost 6 bases and J lost 8; bases outside the gene matches: 8. This CDR3 has 14 residues. In germline, CDR1 is MNHEY, CDR2 SVGAGI. The CDR3 loop reads CASSLGQGWEKLFF. CDR3 bases: TGTGCCAGCAGCCTCGGACAGGGTTGGGAAAAACTGTTTTTT.

In regard to this clone: Within the sample, other DNA sequences also encode this same CDR3. The J gene is TRBJ1-1, the V gene TRBV5-1; D is uncertain. This CDR3 region has 13 residues. Trimming shortened V by 0 bases and J by 2 bases, and 5 bases separated the two germline ends. The germline CDR1 and CDR2 sequences are SGHRS and YFSETQ. CDR3 protein: CASSLGGNTEAFF. Written as DNA, the CDR3 is TGCGCCAGCAGCTTGGGTGGCAACACTGAAGCTTTCTTT.

This clone was picked up one time. This chain links TRBV28 with TRBJ1-5; D ambiguous. The CDR3 sequence is 13 residues long. Trimming shortened V by 7 bases and J by 3 bases, and 10 bases separated the two germline ends. The germline gives CDR1 MDHEN, CDR2 SYDVKM. The CDR3 sequence is CASTLNNNQPQHF. DNA for the CDR3: TGTGCCAGCACCCTTAACAACAATCAGCCCCAGCATTTT. The complete variable domain, with remaining parts taken from reference TRBV28 and TRBJ1-5, reads DVKVTQSSRYLVKRTGEKVFLECVQDMDHENMFWYRQDPGLGLRLIYFSYDVKMKEKGDIPEGYSVSREKKERFSLILESASTNQTSMYLCASTLNNNQPQHFGDGTRLSIL.

This chain links TRBV4-1 with TRBJ2-3; unclear D gene. CDR1 and CDR2 from the germline V gene are MGHRA and YSYEKL. The CDR3 has 13 residues. The V end lost 1 base, the J end lost 5 bases, and 7 bases lay between the germline ends. The CDR3 coding sequence is TGCGCCAGCAGCCAAGGCCCCAGAGATACGCAGTATTTT. Protein: CASSQGPRDTQYF.

The V gene is TRBV27, the J gene TRBJ1-2, with D tentatively TRBD1 (6 bases). The CDR3 is 13 residues long. The germline CDR1 and CDR2 sequences are MNHEY and SMNVEV (reference sequence). The V and J ends lost 5 bases and 8 bases respectively, with 15 bases between them. The CDR3 DNA reads TGTGCCAGCAGTCTCCAGGGGCTGGGGGGCTACACCTTC. Translated: CASSLQGLGGYTF.

The CDR3 loop reads CASSLGAFNEKLFF. In nucleotides, the CDR3 is TGTGCCAGCAGCTTAGGGGCCTTTAATGAAAAACTGTTTTTT. This chain joins TRBV7-9 and TRBJ1-4; D not resolved. V dropped 1 base and J dropped 4 bases, with 7 bases sitting between them. CDR3 length: 14 residues. Looked up from germline, CDR1 is SEHNR and CDR2 is FQNEAQ (reference sequence). Supplemented by reference TRBV7-9 and TRBJ1-4, the full variable domain reads DTGVSQNPRHKITKRGQNVTFRCDPISEHNRLYWYRQTLGQGPEFLTYFQNEAQLEKSRLLSDRFSAERPKGSFSTLEIQRTEQGDSAMYLCASSLGAFNEKLFFGSGTQLSVL.

This sequence joins TRBV18 and TRBJ2-6; TRBD1 aligns across 9 bases. The length of the CDR3 is 16 residues. With V trimmed by 6 bases and J by 2 bases, 5 bases remained unmatched. Germline V gene data show CDR1 as KGHSH and CDR2 as LQKENI. This CDR3 reads CASSAGTGPGANVLTF. CDR3 coding DNA: TGTGCCAGCTCCGCCGGGACAGGGCCTGGGGCCAACGTCCTGACTTTC.

The V call is TRBV28, the J call TRBJ2-6; no reliable D call. CDR1 is MDHEN and CDR2 is SYDVKM in the germline V gene. The CDR3 length is 16 residues. Trimming left V 5 bases short and J 0 bases short, with 11 bases between. CDR3 sequence: CASSATAISGANVLTF. In nucleotides, the CDR3 is TGTGCCAGCAGTGCAACAGCCATCTCTGGGGCCAACGTCCTGACTTTC. The full variable domain, with the rest looked up from reference TRBV28 and TRBJ2-6, is DVKVTQSSRYLVKRTGEKVFLECVQDMDHENMFWYRQDPGLGLRLIYFSYDVKMKEKGDIPEGYSVSREKKERFSLILESASTNQTSMYLCASSATAISGANVLTFGAGSRLTVL.

This chain joins TRBV28 and TRBJ1-3; 10 bases map to TRBD1. The germline CDR1 and CDR2 sequences are MDHEN and SYDVKM. V dropped 5 bases and J dropped 2; count of bases not matched to a gene: 6. The CDR3 contains 16 residues. The CDR3 region has the DNA TGTGCCAGCAGTCCCAGGACAGGGGGACCTGGAAACACCATATATTTT. It yields the protein CASSPRTGGPGNTIYF.

This chain connects TRBV18 to TRBJ2-7; possibly TRBD1 for D (7 bases). CDR3 length: 15 residues. CDR1 and CDR2 (germline): KGHSH, LQKENI. Trimming took 4 bases from V and 2 from J, leaving 15 bases between them. CDR3 bases: TGTGCCAGCTCACGGCAGGGGGGTCCCACCTACGAGCAGTACTTC. Translated, it gives CASSRQGGPTYEQYF.

The chain links TRBV5-1 to TRBJ1-1; the D gene is possibly TRBD1 (5 bases). This CDR3 is built from 15 residues. Deletions cut 4 bases from V and 1 base from J, with 14 bases between. Germline CDR1 reads SGHRS; CDR2 reads YFSETQ. This CDR3 reads CASSTQTVPNTEAFF. As DNA, the CDR3 is TGCGCCAGCAGCACCCAGACAGTTCCGAACACTGAAGCTTTCTTT.

The chain carries TRBV6-5 and TRBJ2-2, with a possible D match to TRBD1 (5 bases). Trimming removed 7 bases from V and 4 bases from J, with 13 bases in between. CDR3 length equals 14 residues. Germline lookup yields CDR1 MNHEY and CDR2 SVGAGI. This CDR3 reads CASTPGQVTGELFF. For the CDR3, the DNA is TGTGCCAGCACCCCCGGACAAGTCACCGGGGAGCTGTTTTTT.

The rearrangement links TRBV7-3 to TRBJ2-7; a weak D match, TRBD1 (6 bases). CDR3 size: 15 residues. The germline V gene encodes CDR1 SGHTA and CDR2 FQGTGA. V dropped 5 bases and J dropped 0 bases, with 14 bases sitting between them. The CDR3 DNA reads as TGTGCCAGCAGCCCACAGGGAACTAGCTCCTACGAGCAGTACTTC. It is translated as CASSPQGTSSYEQYF.

This clone was recorded once. CDR3: CASKQQGKFRDEAFF. CDR3 in DNA: TGTGCCAGCAAGCAACAGGGAAAATTTAGGGATGAAGCTTTCTTT. J is TRBJ1-1 and V is TRBV6-1; weak D call: TRBD1 (6 bases). CDR1 is MNHNS, CDR2 SASEGT, per germline. The V gene lost 7 bases and the J gene lost 7 bases, with 22 bases spanning the gap. The CDR3 has 15 residues.

The gene calls are TRBV5-1 and TRBJ2-3, with D maybe TRBD2 (6 bases). This CDR3 comprises 16 residues. Germline V CDR1 and CDR2: SGHRS, YFSETQ. V lost 5 bases to trimming and J lost 0 bases, with 16 bases between them. The CDR3 region has the DNA TGCGCCAGCAGTTTCGGCGGGGCCTCTAGCACAGATACGCAGTATTTT. It encodes CASSFGGASSTDTQYF.

The genes are TRBV7-9 and TRBJ1-3; TRBD1 matches at 7 bases. CDR1 is SEHNR, CDR2 FQNEAQ, per germline (reference sequence). The CDR3 has 17 residues. V lost 5 bases and J lost 4; bases outside the gene matches: 14. DNA of the CDR3: TGTGCCAGCAGCACCCGTGGACAGGAGAGAATAGGAAACACCATATATTTT. Its protein is CASSTRGQERIGNTIYF.

This chain connects TRBV18 to TRBJ2-7, with TRBD1 matching over 10 bases. V was clipped by 3 bases and J by 5 bases; unmatched bases: 13. Germline V lookup: CDR1 KGHSH, CDR2 LQKENI. The CDR3 has 17 residues. CDR3: CASSPQAGTGDIHEQYF. The CDR3 DNA sequence: TGTGCCAGCTCACCGCAAGCCGGGACAGGGGATATCCACGAGCAGTACTTC.

The chain links TRBV5-1 to TRBJ1-1; D is undetermined. The CDR3 totals 15 residues. V was cut by 0 bases and J by 0 bases, with 9 bases left in between. CDR1 SGHRS and CDR2 YFSETQ come from the germline V gene. The CDR3 bases are TGCGCCAGCAGCTTGGTGGCGGGAATGAACACTGAAGCTTTCTTT. The encoded protein is CASSLVAGMNTEAFF.

The CDR3 DNA follows: TGTGCCAGCAGCTCATCAGGACTAGCGACTAGCTCCTACGAGCAGTACTTC. It yields the protein CASSSSGLATSSYEQYF. V usage is TRBV7-9 and J usage is TRBJ2-7; 9 bases match TRBD2. The CDR3 sequence is 17 residues long. Per the germline V gene, CDR1 is SEHNR and CDR2 is FQNEAQ (reference sequence). V shed 4 bases, J shed 0 bases, and the junction held 10 bases outside the gene matches.

V and J are TRBV30 and TRBJ2-5, with 9 bases aligning to TRBD1. The CDR3 spans 15 residues. V trimming: 3 bases; J trimming: 5 bases; junction bases outside the gene matches: 10. Germline lookup yields CDR1 GTSNPN and CDR2 SVGIG (reference sequence). The CDR3 sequence: CAWRVQGARSETQYF. The CDR3 DNA reads as TGTGCCTGGAGGGTACAGGGGGCGCGAAGCGAGACCCAGTACTTC.

The chain uses TRBV30 and TRBJ2-7; TRBD2 is a possible D gene (6 bases). Between the trimmed V and J ends, which lost 3 bases and 11 bases, there was a span of 20 bases. Looked up from germline, CDR1 is GTSNPN and CDR2 is SVGIG (reference sequence). The CDR3 covers 13 residues. The CDR3 loop is CAWSAGLAGREYF. The DNA for the CDR3 is TGTGCCTGGAGCGCGGGGCTAGCCGGTCGGGAGTACTTC.